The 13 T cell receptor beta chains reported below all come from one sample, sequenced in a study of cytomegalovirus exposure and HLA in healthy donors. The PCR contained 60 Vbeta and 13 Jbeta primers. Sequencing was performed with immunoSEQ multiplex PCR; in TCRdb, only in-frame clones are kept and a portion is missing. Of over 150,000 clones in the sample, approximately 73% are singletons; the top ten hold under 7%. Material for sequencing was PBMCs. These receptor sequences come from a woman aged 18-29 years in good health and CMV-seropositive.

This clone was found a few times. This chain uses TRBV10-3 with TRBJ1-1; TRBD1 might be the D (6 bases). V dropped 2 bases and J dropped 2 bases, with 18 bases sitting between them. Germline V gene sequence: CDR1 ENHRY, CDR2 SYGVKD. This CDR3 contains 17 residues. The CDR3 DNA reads TGTGCCATCAGTGAGAGGAGCCGAGGGGGTAGTAACACTGAAGCTTTCTTT. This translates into CAISERSRGGSNTEAFF.

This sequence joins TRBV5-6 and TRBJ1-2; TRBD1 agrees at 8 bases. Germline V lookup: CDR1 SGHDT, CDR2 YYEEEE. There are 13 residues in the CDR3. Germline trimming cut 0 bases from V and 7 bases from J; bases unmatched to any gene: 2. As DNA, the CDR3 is TGTGCCAGCAGCTTGGGACAGGGGTTTGGCTACACCTTC. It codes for CASSLGQGFGYTF.

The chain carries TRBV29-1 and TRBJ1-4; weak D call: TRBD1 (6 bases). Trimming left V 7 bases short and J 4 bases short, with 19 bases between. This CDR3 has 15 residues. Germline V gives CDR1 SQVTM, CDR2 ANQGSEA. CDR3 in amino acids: CSGRAGGADNEKLFF. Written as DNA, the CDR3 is TGCAGCGGACGCGCGGGGGGGGCTGATAATGAAAAACTGTTTTTT.

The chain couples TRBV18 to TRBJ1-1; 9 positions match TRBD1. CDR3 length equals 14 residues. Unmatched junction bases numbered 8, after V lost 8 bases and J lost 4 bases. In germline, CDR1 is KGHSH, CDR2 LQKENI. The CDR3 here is CASTSDRGFTEAFF. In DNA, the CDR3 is TGTGCCAGCACTTCGGACAGGGGTTTCACTGAAGCTTTCTTT.

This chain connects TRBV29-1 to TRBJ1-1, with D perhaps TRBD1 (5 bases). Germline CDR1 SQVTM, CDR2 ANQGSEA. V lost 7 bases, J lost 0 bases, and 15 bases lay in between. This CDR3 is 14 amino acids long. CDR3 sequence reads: CSAGLWGLNTEAFF. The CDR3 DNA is TGCAGCGCCGGGCTGTGGGGCCTGAACACTGAAGCTTTCTTT.

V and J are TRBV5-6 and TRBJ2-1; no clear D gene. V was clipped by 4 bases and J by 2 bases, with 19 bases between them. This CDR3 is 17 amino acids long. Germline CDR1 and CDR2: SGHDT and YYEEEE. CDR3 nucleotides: TGTGCCAGCAGCCCGTTGCGAGGAGAGTTAGCCTACAATGAGCAGTTCTTC. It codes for CASSPLRGELAYNEQFF.

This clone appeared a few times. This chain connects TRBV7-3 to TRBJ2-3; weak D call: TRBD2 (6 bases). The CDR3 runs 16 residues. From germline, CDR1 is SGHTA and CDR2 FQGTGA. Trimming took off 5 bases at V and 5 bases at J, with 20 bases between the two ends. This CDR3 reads CASSPTALRGIDTQYF. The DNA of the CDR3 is TGTGCCAGCAGCCCGACCGCCTTGCGGGGTATAGATACGCAGTATTTT.

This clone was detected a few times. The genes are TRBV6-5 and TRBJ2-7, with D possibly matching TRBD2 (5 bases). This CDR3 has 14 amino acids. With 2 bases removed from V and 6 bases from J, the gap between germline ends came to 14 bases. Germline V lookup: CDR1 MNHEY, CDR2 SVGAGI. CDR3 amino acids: CASSYERAAGEQYF. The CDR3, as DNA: TGTGCCAGCAGTTACGAGAGGGCGGCCGGCGAGCAGTACTTC.

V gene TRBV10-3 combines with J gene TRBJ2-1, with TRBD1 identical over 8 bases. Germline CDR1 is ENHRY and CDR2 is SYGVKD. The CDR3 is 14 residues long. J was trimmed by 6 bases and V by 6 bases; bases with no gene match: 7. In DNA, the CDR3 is TGTGCCATCAGCGACAGGGGCGCGGGCAATGAGCAGTTCTTC. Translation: CAISDRGAGNEQFF.

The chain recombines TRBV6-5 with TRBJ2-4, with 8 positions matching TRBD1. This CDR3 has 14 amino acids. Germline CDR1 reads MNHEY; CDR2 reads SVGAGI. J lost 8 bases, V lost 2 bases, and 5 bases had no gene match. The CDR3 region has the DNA TGTGCCAGCAGTTACCTCGGACAGGGAGACATTCAGTACTTC. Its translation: CASSYLGQGDIQYF.

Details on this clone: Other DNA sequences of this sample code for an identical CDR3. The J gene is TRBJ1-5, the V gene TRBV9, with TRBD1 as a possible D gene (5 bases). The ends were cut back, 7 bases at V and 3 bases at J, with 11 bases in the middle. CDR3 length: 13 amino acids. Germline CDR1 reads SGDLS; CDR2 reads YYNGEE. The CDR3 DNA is TGTGCCAGCGGTGGGGGGAACAATCAGCCCCAGCATTTT. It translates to CASGGGNNQPQHF.

The CDR3 spells CASSLSWDRANQPQHF. The CDR3, as DNA: TGTGCCAGCAGCTTAAGTTGGGACAGGGCTAATCAGCCCCAGCATTTT. J is TRBJ1-5 and V is TRBV7-2; the match to TRBD1 covers 9 bases. The CDR3 length is 16 residues. Germline loops: CDR1 SGHTA, CDR2 FQGNSA. Losses at the gene ends were 2 bases for V and 4 bases for J; bases not matched to a gene: 6. Full variable domain (outside the CDR3, taken from reference TRBV7-2 and TRBJ1-5): GAGVSQSPSNKVTEKGKDVELRCDPISGHTALYWYRQSLGQGLEFLIYFQGNSAPDKSGLPSDRFSAERTGGSVSTLTIQRTQQEDSAVYLCASSLSWDRANQPQHFGDGTRLSIL.

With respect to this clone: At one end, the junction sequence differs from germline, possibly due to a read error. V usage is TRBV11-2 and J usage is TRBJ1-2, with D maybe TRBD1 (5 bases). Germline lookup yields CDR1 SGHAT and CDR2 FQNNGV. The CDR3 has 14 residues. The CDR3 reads CASSLVLGGTTWGF. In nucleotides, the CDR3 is TGTGCCAGCAGCTTAGTATTGGGGGGGACGACCTGGGGCTTC.